This T cell receptor (beta chain) was found in a study of control samples from healthy donors and cancer patients. TCRdb keeps only in-frame clones here, not all; method: immunoSEQ multiplex PCR. This sample has 150,000 or so clones, with roughly 90% found just once. Germline V gene data show CDR1 as MGHRA and CDR2 as YSYEKL. Trimming took off 0 bases at V and 5 bases at J, with 19 bases between the two ends. This CDR3 is built from 17 residues. The J gene is TRBJ2-5, the V gene TRBV4-1; D might be TRBD2 (6 bases). Sequenced input: blood. The clonotype was recovered from a woman in her twenties or thirties in good health. The CDR3 loop is CASSQDSGREAWETQYF. In DNA, the CDR3 is TGCGCCAGCAGCCAAGATTCCGGCAGGGAGGCTTGGGAGACCCAGTACTTC.